This TCR beta chain was identified in a study of blood T cell repertoires in COVID-19. CDR1 and CDR2 (germline): LGHDT, YNNKEL (reference sequence). This CDR3 is built from 16 residues. V dropped 1 base and J dropped 0; count of bases not matched to a gene: 1. Here immunoSEQ multiplex PCR was the method, and the copy in TCRdb shows in-frame clones only, minus some. Of some 250,000 clones in the sample, around 79% were seen once. This chain links TRBV3-1 (or the pseudogene TRBV3-2) with TRBJ2-2; 8 bases line up with TRBD2. The sequence was collected from a woman over 75 with acute or convalescent COVID-19. Specimen: peripheral blood. CDR3 coding DNA: TGTGCCAGCAGCCAAGGAGCGGGAGCGAACACCGGGGAGCTGTTTTTT. It yields the protein CASSQGAGANTGELFF.